This T cell receptor (beta chain) is drawn from a study of blood T cell repertoires in COVID-19. About the research overall: COVID-19 samples collected from the United States, Italy and Spain covered acute and convalescent phases.

Repertoires were generated with immunoSEQ multiplex PCR, while TCRdb's copy carries only in-frame clones and drops some. The sample has more than 95,000 clones, about 91% seen once. The V gene lost 5 bases and the J gene lost 8 bases, with 13 bases spanning the gap. Germline-derived CDR1 and CDR2 are SGHAT and FQNNGV. The CDR3 extends over 14 amino acids. The J gene is TRBJ1-6, the V gene TRBV11-2, with no clear D. Sequenced sample: peripheral blood. The clonotype comes from a human donor in a cohort sampled during active COVID-19. The CDR3 DNA follows: TGTGCCAGCAGCCCCATACTCGGGGATTCACCCCTCCACTTT. Its protein is CASSPILGDSPLHF.